These 23 T cell receptor beta chains originate from one sample sequenced in a study of T cell responses to AZD1222 COVID-19 vaccine. Sequenced by immunoSEQ multiplex PCR; TCRdb stores in-frame clones only, minus some. The sample comprises about 170,000 clones, approximately 90% of which are singletons, and 2.6% rests with the top ten. The sequencing here drew on peripheral blood, taken on day 0 of AZD1222 vaccination. The receptors here all came from an adult in good health.

The chain uses TRBV19 and TRBJ2-6, with 8 bases identical to TRBD1. The CDR3 is 18 residues long. From germline, CDR1 is LNHDA and CDR2 SQIVND (reference sequence). J was trimmed by 0 bases and V by 1 base; bases with no gene match: 5. CDR3 amino acids: CASSIVGQGYSGANVLTF. CDR3 sequence (DNA): TGTGCCAGTAGTATAGTTGGACAGGGCTACTCTGGGGCCAACGTCCTGACTTTC.

As to this clone: The sample holds other DNA sequences that translate to the same CDR3. V is TRBV7-2 and J is TRBJ2-1, with D tentatively TRBD1 (5 bases). Germline CDR1 reads SGHTA; CDR2 reads FQGNSA. The V end was cut by 4 bases, the J end by 8 bases, with 9 bases between. The CDR3 is 12 amino acids. The CDR3 loop reads CASSSQGYEQFF. DNA for the CDR3: TGTGCCAGCAGCTCCCAGGGTTATGAGCAGTTCTTC.

This chain connects TRBV19 to TRBJ1-2; TRBD1 is a possible D gene (6 bases). V was pared by 5 bases and J by 2 bases, with 12 bases between. CDR1 and CDR2 (germline): LNHDA, SQIVND (reference sequence). The CDR3 runs 14 residues. The CDR3 reads CASSPTGPNYGYTF. DNA of the CDR3: TGTGCCAGTAGTCCTACAGGGCCCAACTATGGCTACACCTTC. The whole variable domain, filled in from reference TRBV19 and TRBJ1-2, reads DGGITQSPKYLFRKEGQNVTLSCEQNLNHDAMYWYRQDPGQGLRLIYYSQIVNDFQKGDIAEGYSVSREKKESFPLTVTSAQKNPTAFYLCASSPTGPNYGYTFGSGTRLTVV.

V gene TRBV7-9 combines with J gene TRBJ1-2, with 10 nucleotides matching TRBD1. CDR1 SEHNR and CDR2 FQNEAQ come from the germline V gene (reference sequence). The CDR3 has 16 residues. The ends lost 4 bases at V and 8 bases at J; junction bases unmatched: 13. The CDR3 sequence: CASSSDRGAPLGGYTF. In DNA, the CDR3 is TGTGCCAGCAGCTCGGACAGGGGGGCCCCCCTTGGAGGCTACACCTTC. The complete variable domain, with remaining parts taken from reference TRBV7-9 and TRBJ1-2, reads DTGVSQNPRHKITKRGQNVTFRCDPISEHNRLYWYRQTLGQGPEFLTYFQNEAQLEKSRLLSDRFSAERPKGSFSTLEIQRTEQGDSAMYLCASSSDRGAPLGGYTFGSGTRLTVV.

This sequence joins TRBV3-1 (or the pseudogene TRBV3-2) and TRBJ2-7; D uncertain. CDR1 LGHDT and CDR2 YNNKEL come from the germline V gene (reference sequence). V lost 4 bases and J lost 1, with 8 bases in between. The CDR3 is 13 residues long. The CDR3 spells CASSPPLSYEQYF. As DNA, the CDR3 is TGTGCCAGCAGCCCCCCTTTATCCTACGAGCAGTACTTC.

The chain uses TRBV5-6 and TRBJ2-1; D ambiguous. The CDR3 loop spans 12 amino acids. Germline V gene data show CDR1 as SGHDT and CDR2 as YYEEEE. Trimming took off 1 base at V and 7 bases at J, with 6 bases between the two ends. The CDR3 nucleotides read TGTGCCAGCAGCTTGATCGGGAATGAGCAGTTCTTC. Translating gives CASSLIGNEQFF.

This sequence joins TRBV19 and TRBJ2-5; 13 bases match TRBD2. The CDR3 totals 16 residues. J lost 4 bases, V lost 4 bases, and 6 bases had no gene match. Germline values: CDR1 LNHDA, CDR2 SQIVND (reference sequence). The CDR3 here is CASSRRTSGRGETQYF. The DNA of the CDR3 is TGTGCCAGTAGTAGGAGGACTAGCGGGAGAGGAGAGACCCAGTACTTC.

The chain links TRBV5-1 to TRBJ2-5; no clear D. The CDR3 consists of 16 residues. CDR1 SGHRS and CDR2 YFSETQ come from the germline V gene. V was trimmed by 4 bases and J by 1 base, leaving 17 bases between them. CDR3: CASSKLSRGPQETQYF. As DNA, the CDR3 is TGCGCCAGCAGCAAGCTCTCGAGAGGCCCCCAAGAGACCCAGTACTTC.

The rearrangement uses TRBV7-9 and TRBJ1-1, with a weak D call TRBD1 (5 bases). The V and J ends lost 6 bases and 7 bases respectively, with 18 bases between them. Germline loops: CDR1 SEHNR, CDR2 FQNEAQ (reference sequence). The CDR3 sequence is 14 residues long. The CDR3 nucleotides are TGTGCCAGCAGTTTTTTACAGGTTAAAGATGAAGCTTTCTTT. It is translated as CASSFLQVKDEAFF.

The chain combines TRBV3-1 (or the pseudogene TRBV3-2) with TRBJ1-6; D not resolved. The V and J ends lost 4 bases and 6 bases respectively, with 19 bases between them. The CDR3 is 17 residues long. Germline CDR1 and CDR2: LGHDT and YNNKEL (reference sequence). The CDR3 here is CASSPTASNRGNSPLHF. CDR3 sequence (DNA): TGTGCCAGCAGCCCCACCGCCTCCAACCGGGGTAATTCACCCCTCCACTTT.

The chain combines TRBV6-5 with TRBJ2-1, with D possibly matching TRBD2 (5 bases). The CDR3 contains 13 residues. The V end was cut by 3 bases, the J end by 8 bases, with 11 bases between. In germline, CDR1 is MNHEY, CDR2 SVGAGI. This CDR3 reads CASSYYGNYEQFF. The CDR3 nucleotides are TGTGCCAGCAGTTATTACGGGAACTATGAGCAGTTCTTC.

The chain is built from TRBV5-1 and TRBJ1-4; 11 bases are a match to TRBD1. Germline lookup yields CDR1 SGHRS and CDR2 YFSETQ. The CDR3 length is 15 residues. With V trimmed by 7 bases and J by 4 bases, 6 bases remained unmatched. DNA for the CDR3: TGCGCCAGCGGGACAGGGGGACCCTTTAATGAAAAACTGTTTTTT. Residues: CASGTGGPFNEKLFF.

This clone was detected only once. The rearrangement uses TRBV6-5 and TRBJ1-1; D is unresolved. The CDR3 length is 11 residues. Trimming pared 6 bases from V and 11 bases from J, leaving 13 bases between. Germline values: CDR1 MNHEY, CDR2 SVGAGI. The CDR3 sequence is CASSSRKEAFF. The DNA of the CDR3 is TGTGCCAGCAGCTCCCGAAAGGAGGCTTTCTTT.

This chain links TRBV3-1 (or the pseudogene TRBV3-2) with TRBJ1-2; D not certain. The CDR3 consists of 13 residues. V lost 1 base and J lost 8, with 11 bases in between. Per the germline V gene, CDR1 is LGHDT and CDR2 is YNNKEL (reference sequence). The CDR3 bases are TGTGCCAGCAGCCAAGTTACAGCTTGGGGCTACACCTTC. Its translation: CASSQVTAWGYTF.

The chain couples TRBV19 to TRBJ1-3; tentative D call: TRBD1 (6 bases). The length of the CDR3 is 13 residues. Germline CDR1 LNHDA, CDR2 SQIVND (reference sequence). Trimming took off 7 bases at V and 0 bases at J, with 7 bases between the two ends. The CDR3 sequence: CASTGDSGNTIYF. CDR3 DNA: TGTGCCAGTACAGGGGACTCTGGAAACACCATATATTTT. Full variable domain (outside the CDR3, taken from reference TRBV19 and TRBJ1-3): DGGITQSPKYLFRKEGQNVTLSCEQNLNHDAMYWYRQDPGQGLRLIYYSQIVNDFQKGDIAEGYSVSREKKESFPLTVTSAQKNPTAFYLCASTGDSGNTIYFGEGSWLTVV.

The V and J genes are TRBV6-5 and TRBJ1-5, with TRBD1 matching over 11 bases. Germline trimming cut 7 bases from V and 3 bases from J; bases unmatched to any gene: 5. Germline CDR1 and CDR2: MNHEY and SVGAGI. CDR3 size: 15 residues. DNA of the CDR3: TGTGCCAGCAAAGGACAGGGGGCCACCAATCAGCCCCAGCATTTT. Amino acid sequence: CASKGQGATNQPQHF.

The chain links TRBV5-4 to TRBJ2-7; 9 nucleotides line up with TRBD2. CDR1 and CDR2 from the germline V gene are SGHNT and YYREEE (reference sequence). The length of the CDR3 is 15 residues. Trimming at V came to 0 bases and at J to 2 bases, leaving 3 bases not matched to a gene. CDR3 sequence reads: CASSLGAGGTYEQYF. In nucleotides, the CDR3 is TGTGCCAGCAGCTTGGGAGCGGGGGGTACCTACGAGCAGTACTTC.

The chain links TRBV3-1 (or the pseudogene TRBV3-2) to TRBJ1-2, with D possibly TRBD1 on 5 matching bases. The CDR3 is 16 residues long. Germline assignment: CDR1 LGHDT and CDR2 YNNKEL (reference sequence). V lost 0 bases, J lost 5 bases, and 16 bases lay in between. The CDR3 DNA reads as TGTGCCAGCAGCCAAGACTTTCCGGGACCGCTATATGGCTACACCTTC. It specifies CASSQDFPGPLYGYTF.

The chain uses TRBV27 and TRBJ2-7, with 7 nucleotides matching TRBD1. CDR3 length equals 16 residues. The V and J ends lost 5 bases and 0 bases, in that order; junction bases with no gene match: 10. Germline-derived CDR1 and CDR2 are MNHEY and SMNVEV (reference sequence). Here the CDR3 reads CASSPPGTAGSYEQYF. The CDR3 coding sequence is TGTGCCAGCAGTCCCCCCGGGACAGCCGGCTCCTACGAGCAGTACTTC.

The gene calls are TRBV5-6 and TRBJ1-6; a possible D gene is TRBD1 (5 bases). This CDR3 region has 15 residues. Germline loops: CDR1 SGHDT, CDR2 YYEEEE. Trimming shortened V by 3 bases and J by 9 bases, and 16 bases separated the two germline ends. As DNA, the CDR3 is TGTGCCAGCAGCTCAAATAGGGGTTTCGGTTCACCCCTCCACTTT. Translating it yields CASSSNRGFGSPLHF.

CDR3 loop: CAWSVGGNGYTF. CDR3 sequence (DNA): TGTGCCTGGAGTGTCGGGGGGAATGGCTACACCTTC. This rearrangement joins TRBV30 to TRBJ1-2; a possible D gene is TRBD1 (5 bases). This CDR3 spans 12 amino acids. Germline CDR1 reads GTSNPN; CDR2 reads SVGIG (reference sequence). With 0 bases removed from V and 6 bases from J, the gap between germline ends came to 8 bases.

The chain recombines TRBV10-3 with TRBJ2-3; 14 bases are a match to TRBD2. The CDR3 is 17 amino acids. Per germline, CDR1 ENHRY and CDR2 SYGVKD. V shed 6 bases, J shed 3 bases, and the junction held 8 bases outside the gene matches. CDR3 in DNA: TGTGCCATCAGACCGGGACTAGCGGGAGTAAAAACAGATACGCAGTATTTT. Its protein product is CAIRPGLAGVKTDTQYF.

The chain uses TRBV5-1 and TRBJ2-3; TRBD2 matches at 7 bases. The CDR3 has 14 residues. J lost 0 bases, V lost 5 bases, and 3 bases had no gene match. Germline-derived CDR1 and CDR2 are SGHRS and YFSETQ. CDR3 sequence (DNA): TGCGCCAGCAGGAAGGGAGGGAGCACAGATACGCAGTATTTT. Translating gives CASRKGGSTDTQYF.